One and the same sample provided the 31 T cell receptor beta chains below, sequenced in a study of blood T cell repertoires in COVID-19. Method: immunoSEQ multiplex PCR; TCRdb's copy keeps in-frame clones and lacks some. Among approximately 150,000 clones listed, approximately 87% were seen once. The sequenced material came from peripheral blood. These receptors all come from a woman in her 70s with acute or convalescent COVID-19.

The gene calls are TRBV28 and TRBJ2-7, with 7 bases identical to TRBD1. V lost 6 bases and J lost 1; bases outside the gene matches: 3. The CDR3 has 13 amino acids. Germline V gene data show CDR1 as MDHEN and CDR2 as SYDVKM. CDR3 bases: TGTGCCAGCAGACCGGGACAGTCCTACGAGCAGTACTTC. Translation gives CASRPGQSYEQYF.

The V call is TRBV28, the J call TRBJ1-6; 8 nucleotides align to TRBD1. CDR3 length equals 14 residues. Germline V lookup: CDR1 MDHEN, CDR2 SYDVKM. The trim removed 3 bases at V and 7 bases at J, leaving 2 bases unmatched. CDR3 sequence reads: CASSFTGGNSPLHF. For the CDR3, the DNA is TGTGCCAGCAGTTTCACAGGGGGAAATTCACCCCTCCACTTT. Complete variable domain (other parts from reference TRBV28 and TRBJ1-6): DVKVTQSSRYLVKRTGEKVFLECVQDMDHENMFWYRQDPGLGLRLIYFSYDVKMKEKGDIPEGYSVSREKKERFSLILESASTNQTSMYLCASSFTGGNSPLHFGNGTRLTVT.

This rearrangement joins TRBV4-2 to TRBJ1-1, with unresolved D. This CDR3 spans 14 amino acids. Per the germline V gene, CDR1 is LGHNA and CDR2 is YNFKEQ. V dropped 4 bases and J dropped 3 bases, with 12 bases sitting between them. CDR3 in DNA: TGTGCCAGCAGCCCATTTACAATGGACACTGAAGCTTTCTTT. This codes for CASSPFTMDTEAFF.

This clone was seen just once. The V and J genes are TRBV28 and TRBJ1-5, with D unclear. The CDR3 totals 14 residues. Per germline, CDR1 MDHEN and CDR2 SYDVKM. Trimming stripped 6 bases from V and 1 base from J, with 10 bases between. CDR3 region: CASSVRGSNQPQHF. The DNA for the CDR3 is TGTGCCAGCAGCGTGAGAGGGAGCAATCAGCCCCAGCATTTT.

In the case of this clone: Other DNA sequences within the sample encode an identical CDR3. The chain recombines TRBV9 with TRBJ2-1; D is undetermined. Trimming stripped 3 bases from V and 5 bases from J, with 3 bases between. Looked up from germline, CDR1 is SGDLS and CDR2 is YYNGEE. The CDR3 runs to 11 residues. In DNA form, the CDR3 reads TGTGCCAGCAGCGCTGACAATGAGCAGTTCTTC. The encoded protein is CASSADNEQFF.

The chain employs TRBV5-1 and TRBJ1-4; D is possibly TRBD1 (5 bases). The V gene's germline CDR1 is SGHRS and CDR2 YFSETQ. The CDR3 consists of 15 residues. The ends were cut back, 0 bases at V and 2 bases at J, with 8 bases in the middle. The CDR3 reads CASSLAGSTNEKLFF. As DNA, the CDR3 is TGCGCCAGCAGCTTGGCAGGGTCGACTAATGAAAAACTGTTTTTT. The variable domain in full, with the rest retrieved from reference TRBV5-1 and TRBJ1-4, is KAGVTQTPRYLIKTRGQQVTLSCSPISGHRSVSWYQQTPGQGLQFLFEYFSETQRNKGNFPGRFSGRQFSNSRSEMNVSTLELGDSALYLCASSLAGSTNEKLFFGSGTQLSVL.

The chain links TRBV4-3 to TRBJ2-7; D gene unclear. This CDR3 region has 16 residues. The V end lost 0 bases, the J end lost 2 bases, and 14 bases lay between the germline ends. Germline-derived CDR1 and CDR2 are LGHNA and YSLEER. The CDR3 here is CASSQEFWAKTYEQYF. CDR3 bases: TGCGCCAGCAGCCAAGAGTTCTGGGCGAAAACCTACGAGCAGTACTTC.

The chain couples TRBV11-3 to TRBJ2-2; 9 bases line up with TRBD1. Germline CDR1 and CDR2: SGHNT and YENEEA. CDR3 length equals 16 residues. J was trimmed by 4 bases and V by 2 bases; bases with no gene match: 5. DNA of the CDR3: TGTGCCAGCAGCTTAAGGGGACAGGGCGCCACCGGGGAGCTGTTTTTT. Its translation is CASSLRGQGATGELFF.

Written as DNA, the CDR3 is TGTGCCATCAGTGAGTCGGGGGCAGCTAATGAAAAACTGTTTTTT. It translates to CAISESGAANEKLFF. This chain joins TRBV10-3 and TRBJ1-4; D is perhaps TRBD1 (6 bases). Trimming removed 0 bases at V and 3 bases at J, with 8 bases between. CDR1 is ENHRY and CDR2 is SYGVKD in the germline V gene. The CDR3 loop spans 15 amino acids.

V usage is TRBV15 and J usage is TRBJ1-5; no clear D. Germline V gives CDR1 LNHNV, CDR2 YYDKDF (reference sequence). Trimming left V 1 base short and J 6 bases short, with 4 bases between. The CDR3 loop spans 12 amino acids. CDR3 DNA: TGTGCCACCAGCAGAGTGAGTCAGCCCCAGCATTTT. It translates to CATSRVSQPQHF.

CDR3 in DNA: TGTGCCAGCAGTTCCGACAGGGTTGGAAATTCACCCCTCCACTTT. Protein: CASSSDRVGNSPLHF. V and J are TRBV27 and TRBJ1-6, with TRBD1 matching 7 bases. Losses at the gene ends were 4 bases for V and 7 bases for J; bases not matched to a gene: 7. Germline lookup yields CDR1 MNHEY and CDR2 SMNVEV (reference sequence). This CDR3 comprises 15 residues.

In its sample, this clone is medium-sized. The J gene is TRBJ1-1, the V gene TRBV28; 7 positions agree with TRBD1. Unmatched junction bases numbered 9, after V lost 5 bases and J lost 12 bases. The CDR3 has 12 amino acids. Per the germline V gene, CDR1 is MDHEN and CDR2 is SYDVKM. DNA of the CDR3: TGTGCCAGCAGTCTTCAGACAGGGAGGCCTTTCTTT. Translated, it gives CASSLQTGRPFF.

CDR3 sequence: CASSTPGRNEQYF. The CDR3 DNA is TGTGCCAGCAGCACTCCTGGCAGAAACGAGCAGTACTTC. This rearrangement joins TRBV21-1 to TRBJ2-7; the table gives TRBD1 as D, unverified against the DNA. TRBV21-1 is flagged as a pseudogene. The CDR3 is 13 amino acids.

The chain joins TRBV19 to TRBJ2-7; weak D call: TRBD2 (6 bases). CDR3 size: 13 residues. The V gene lost 7 bases and the J gene lost 1 base, with 11 bases spanning the gap. Germline V gives CDR1 LNHDA, CDR2 SQIVND (reference sequence). The CDR3 spells CASKAGRSYEQYF. Written as DNA, the CDR3 is TGTGCCAGTAAGGCGGGGCGGTCCTACGAGCAGTACTTC.

This chain connects TRBV9 to TRBJ2-3; TRBD2 might be the D (6 bases). This CDR3 has 16 amino acids. CDR1 is SGDLS and CDR2 is YYNGEE in the germline V gene. V was shortened by 4 bases and J by 1 base, with 16 bases between the two germline ends. The CDR3 loop is CASSPRLGLGTDTQYF. The CDR3 DNA sequence: TGTGCCAGCAGCCCGCGACTAGGTCTGGGCACAGATACGCAGTATTTT.

The V gene is TRBV2, the J gene TRBJ1-1; D is possibly TRBD1 (5 bases). The germline V and J ends were trimmed by 6 bases and 1 base, with 9 bases remaining between them. CDR3 length equals 13 residues. Germline CDR1 SNHLY, CDR2 FYNNEI. CDR3: CASRLQENTEAFF. The CDR3 DNA follows: TGTGCCAGCAGGCTACAGGAGAACACTGAAGCTTTCTTT.

V gene TRBV4-2 combines with J gene TRBJ1-5; 7 positions agree with TRBD1. Germline loops: CDR1 LGHNA, CDR2 YNFKEQ. The CDR3 spans 15 residues. With V trimmed by 1 base and J by 1 base, 1 base remained unmatched. In DNA, the CDR3 is TGTGCCAGCAGCCAAGTGACAGGGAGCAATCAGCCCCAGCATTTT. Its translation is CASSQVTGSNQPQHF.

This sequence joins TRBV9 and TRBJ1-3; possibly TRBD1 for D (6 bases). CDR3 size: 15 residues. V lost 4 bases and J 4 bases, leaving 15 bases between the germline ends. CDR1 is SGDLS, CDR2 YYNGEE, per germline. In nucleotides, the CDR3 is TGTGCCAGCAGCACTCGAGGGGGACAAGGAAACACCATATATTTT. Translation gives CASSTRGGQGNTIYF.

The CDR3 sequence: CASSNYGRSGETQYF. CDR3 bases: TGTGCCAGTAGTAACTACGGGCGGAGCGGGGAGACCCAGTACTTC. This chain connects TRBV19 to TRBJ2-5; D may be TRBD2 (6 bases). CDR1 and CDR2 (germline): LNHDA, SQIVND (reference sequence). The CDR3 sequence is 15 residues long. Trimming left V 4 bases short and J 5 bases short, with 17 bases between.

The rearrangement joins TRBV19 to TRBJ2-2; 9 nucleotides agree with TRBD2. Germline trimming cut 9 bases from V and 4 bases from J; bases unmatched to any gene: 9. This CDR3 is 15 amino acids long. CDR1 is LNHDA, CDR2 SQIVND, per germline (reference sequence). The CDR3 sequence is CASLSSGEITGELFF. CDR3 nucleotide sequence: TGTGCCAGCCTCTCTAGCGGGGAGATCACCGGGGAGCTGTTTTTT.

The chain has TRBV5-5 and TRBJ2-7; the D gene is possibly TRBD2 (6 bases). CDR1 SGHKS and CDR2 YYEKEE come from the germline V gene (reference sequence). V lost 4 bases and J lost 6, with 14 bases in between. The CDR3 length is 13 residues. The CDR3 is CASSTHPAGEQYF. The CDR3 region has the DNA TGTGCCAGCAGCACTCATCCAGCGGGCGAGCAGTACTTC.

CDR3 in amino acids: CASSQVTDTNYGYTF. The CDR3 DNA reads TGTGCCAGCAGCCAGGTAACAGATACTAACTATGGCTACACCTTC. The chain uses TRBV4-2 and TRBJ1-2; D is unclear. V was clipped by 3 bases and J by 0 bases, with 11 bases between them. The length of the CDR3 is 15 residues. Germline V gene data show CDR1 as LGHNA and CDR2 as YNFKEQ.

The rearrangement joins TRBV30 to TRBJ2-1, with D possibly being TRBD2 (5 bases). From germline, CDR1 is GTSNPN and CDR2 SVGIG (reference sequence). Trimming left V 4 bases short and J 6 bases short, with 13 bases between. This CDR3 contains 13 residues. The CDR3 spells CAWTLSGINEQFF. The DNA for the CDR3 is TGTGCCTGGACCCTATCCGGGATCAATGAGCAGTTCTTC.

This clone has just one count. The chain combines TRBV10-3 with TRBJ2-5; D perhaps matches TRBD1 (6 bases). There are 14 residues in the CDR3. The germline CDR1 and CDR2 sequences are ENHRY and SYGVKD. V dropped 10 bases and J dropped 0 bases, with 15 bases sitting between them. The CDR3, as DNA: TGTGCCACCGATACTACAGGGTACCAAGAGACCCAGTACTTC. This codes for CATDTTGYQETQYF.

This chain connects TRBV7-9 to TRBJ1-6; perhaps TRBD1 as D (6 bases). This CDR3 contains 15 residues. Germline CDR1 and CDR2: SEHNR and FQNEAQ (reference sequence). Between the trimmed V and J ends, which lost 1 base and 9 bases, there was a span of 13 bases. The CDR3 loop is CASSLEAGGGSPLHF. The CDR3 DNA reads TGTGCCAGCAGCTTAGAGGCGGGGGGCGGTTCACCCCTCCACTTT.

J is TRBJ1-1 and V is TRBV5-1, with 8 nucleotides matching TRBD1. The ends lost 4 bases at V and 1 base at J; junction bases unmatched: 9. This CDR3 has 16 amino acids. Germline V gene sequence: CDR1 SGHRS, CDR2 YFSETQ. The CDR3 region has the DNA TGCGCCAGCAGCAAACCAGCCGGGACAGGGAACACTGAAGCTTTCTTT. It codes for CASSKPAGTGNTEAFF.

This sequence joins TRBV6-4 and TRBJ2-7, with a weak D call TRBD2 (5 bases). Trimming shortened V by 6 bases and J by 9 bases, and 21 bases separated the two germline ends. Germline values: CDR1 MRHNA, CDR2 SNTAGT. The CDR3 contains 14 residues. The CDR3 DNA reads as TGTGCCAGCAGCCAGACGGGGAGCCCTAGCCCGCAGTACTTC. Its translation: CASSQTGSPSPQYF.

The gene calls are TRBV3-1 (or the pseudogene TRBV3-2) and TRBJ2-2, with TRBD1 as a possible D gene (5 bases). V lost 6 bases and J 7 bases, leaving 15 bases between the germline ends. The V gene's germline CDR1 is LGHDT and CDR2 YNNKEL (reference sequence). The CDR3 is 14 residues long. The DNA of the CDR3 is TGTGCCAGCAGACCTCAGGGAACCGACGGGGAGCTGTTTTTT. Protein product: CASRPQGTDGELFF.

This clone was observed a single time. The V gene is TRBV6-5, the J gene TRBJ2-1; possibly TRBD1 for D (6 bases). This CDR3 contains 11 residues. Looked up from germline, CDR1 is MNHEY and CDR2 is SVGAGI. V was trimmed by 6 bases and J by 7 bases, leaving 7 bases between them. The CDR3 is CASRQGNEQFF. CDR3 DNA sequence: TGTGCCAGCAGGCAGGGGAATGAGCAGTTCTTC.

The chain is built from TRBV7-6 and TRBJ2-1; D is possibly TRBD2 (6 bases). Trimming stripped 0 bases from V and 4 bases from J, with 19 bases between. The V gene's germline CDR1 is SGHVS and CDR2 FNYEAQ. The CDR3 runs to 18 residues. As DNA, the CDR3 is TGTGCCAGCAGCTTAGCGCTAGGGAGTGGGAGGCGGTACAATGAGCAGTTCTTC. Encoded protein: CASSLALGSGRRYNEQFF.

The chain joins TRBV4-3 to TRBJ2-3; 9 positions agree with TRBD2. The CDR3 consists of 15 residues. From germline, CDR1 is LGHNA and CDR2 YSLEER. The junction had 3 bases not matched to a gene; V was cut back by 0 bases and J by 5 bases. The CDR3 DNA sequence: TGCGCCAGCAGCCAAGATCTAGCGGGAAGAGATACGCAGTATTTT. This encodes CASSQDLAGRDTQYF.